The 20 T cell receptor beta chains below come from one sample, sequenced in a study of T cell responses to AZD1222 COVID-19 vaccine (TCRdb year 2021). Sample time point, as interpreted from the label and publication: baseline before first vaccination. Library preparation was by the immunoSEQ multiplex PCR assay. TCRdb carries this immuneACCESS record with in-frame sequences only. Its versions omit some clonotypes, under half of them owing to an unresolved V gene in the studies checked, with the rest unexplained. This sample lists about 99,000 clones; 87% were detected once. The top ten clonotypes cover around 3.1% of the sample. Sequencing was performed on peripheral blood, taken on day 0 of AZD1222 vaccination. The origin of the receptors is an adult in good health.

CDR3 loop: CSVAGSAKNEQFF. CDR3 DNA: TGCAGCGTTGCCGGGAGCGCGAAGAATGAGCAGTTCTTC. This rearrangement joins TRBV29-1 to TRBJ2-1; D is possibly TRBD2 (6 bases). Trimming left V 4 bases short and J 7 bases short, with 14 bases between. Germline assignment: CDR1 SQVTM and CDR2 ANQGSEA. The CDR3 length is 13 residues.

The CDR3 DNA follows: TGTGCCAGCAGACTCACGACCAGCCGGGAGCAGTTCTTC. Translation: CASRLTTSREQFF. The rearrangement joins TRBV28 to TRBJ2-1; D is ambiguous. V lost 6 bases and J lost 10, with 16 bases in between. From germline, CDR1 is MDHEN and CDR2 SYDVKM. CDR3 length equals 13 residues.

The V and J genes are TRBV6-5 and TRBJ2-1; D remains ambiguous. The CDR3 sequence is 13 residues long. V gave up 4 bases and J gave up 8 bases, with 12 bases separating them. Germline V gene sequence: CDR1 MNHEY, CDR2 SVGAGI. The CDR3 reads CASSSTAGYEQFF. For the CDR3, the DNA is TGTGCCAGCAGTTCCACAGCCGGATATGAGCAGTTCTTC.

The CDR3 DNA reads as TGTGCCAGCGGACCTAGGACAGGGGGCACAGATACGCAGTATTTT. Translating it yields CASGPRTGGTDTQYF. The chain joins TRBV27 to TRBJ2-3; 9 positions agree with TRBD1. The V gene's germline CDR1 is MNHEY and CDR2 SMNVEV (reference sequence). V lost 8 bases and J lost 1; bases outside the gene matches: 7. The CDR3 is 15 residues long.

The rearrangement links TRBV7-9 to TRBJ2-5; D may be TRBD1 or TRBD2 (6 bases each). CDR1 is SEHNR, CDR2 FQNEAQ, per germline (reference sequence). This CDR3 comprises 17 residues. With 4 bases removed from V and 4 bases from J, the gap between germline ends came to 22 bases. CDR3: CASSSRSGGGERETQYF. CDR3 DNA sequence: TGTGCCAGCAGCTCCCGCTCCGGGGGCGGGGAACGAGAGACCCAGTACTTC.

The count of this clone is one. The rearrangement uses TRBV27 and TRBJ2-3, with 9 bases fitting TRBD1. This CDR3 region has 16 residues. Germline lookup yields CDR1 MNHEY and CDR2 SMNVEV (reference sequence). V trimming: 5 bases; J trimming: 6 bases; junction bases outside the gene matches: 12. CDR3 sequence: CASSQSGTGRYDTQYF. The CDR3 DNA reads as TGTGCCAGCAGTCAATCAGGGACAGGGCGGTACGATACGCAGTATTTT.

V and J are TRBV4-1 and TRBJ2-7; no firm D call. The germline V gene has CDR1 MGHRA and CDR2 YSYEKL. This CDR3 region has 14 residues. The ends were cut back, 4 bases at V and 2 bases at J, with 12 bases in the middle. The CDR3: CASSPEGLPYEQYF. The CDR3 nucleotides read TGCGCCAGCAGCCCCGAAGGGTTGCCCTACGAGCAGTACTTC.

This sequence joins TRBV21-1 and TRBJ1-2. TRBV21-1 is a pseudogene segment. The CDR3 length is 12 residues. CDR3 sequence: CASSAVDYGYTF. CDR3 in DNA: TGTGCCAGCAGCGCCGTAGACTATGGCTACACCTTC.

DNA of the CDR3: TGTGCCAGCACCGACACCCTAGGAGGAAACACCATATATTTT. It encodes CASTDTLGGNTIYF. The gene calls are TRBV27 and TRBJ1-3; no clear D gene. Between the trimmed V and J ends, which lost 7 bases and 4 bases, there was a span of 14 bases. The length of the CDR3 is 14 residues. The germline V gene has CDR1 MNHEY and CDR2 SMNVEV (reference sequence).

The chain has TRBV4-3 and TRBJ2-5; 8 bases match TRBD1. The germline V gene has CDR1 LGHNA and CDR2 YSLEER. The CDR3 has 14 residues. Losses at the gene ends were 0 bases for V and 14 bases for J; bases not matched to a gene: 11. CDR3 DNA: TGCGCCAGCAGCCAAGATCTGGGGCAGGGGGCTCCTTACTTC. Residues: CASSQDLGQGAPYF.

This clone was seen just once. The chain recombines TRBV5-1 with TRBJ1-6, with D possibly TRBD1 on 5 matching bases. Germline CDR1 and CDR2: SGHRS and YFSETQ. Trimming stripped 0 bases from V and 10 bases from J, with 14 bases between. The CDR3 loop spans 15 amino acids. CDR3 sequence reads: CASSLAVSGSSPLHF. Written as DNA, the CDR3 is TGCGCCAGCAGCTTGGCAGTGTCAGGGTCCTCACCCCTCCACTTT.

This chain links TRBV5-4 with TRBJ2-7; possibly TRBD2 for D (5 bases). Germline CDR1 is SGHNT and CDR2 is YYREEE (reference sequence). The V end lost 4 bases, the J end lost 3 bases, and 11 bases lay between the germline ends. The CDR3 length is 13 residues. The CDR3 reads CASSPQRDYEQYF. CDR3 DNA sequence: TGTGCCAGCAGCCCTCAGAGGGACTACGAGCAGTACTTC.

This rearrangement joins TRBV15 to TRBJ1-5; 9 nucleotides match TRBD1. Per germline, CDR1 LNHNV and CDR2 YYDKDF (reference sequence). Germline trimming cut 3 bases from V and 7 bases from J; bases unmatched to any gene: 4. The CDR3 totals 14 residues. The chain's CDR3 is CATSSGTGNQPQHF. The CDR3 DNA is TGTGCCACCAGCAGCGGGACAGGGAACCAGCCCCAGCATTTT.

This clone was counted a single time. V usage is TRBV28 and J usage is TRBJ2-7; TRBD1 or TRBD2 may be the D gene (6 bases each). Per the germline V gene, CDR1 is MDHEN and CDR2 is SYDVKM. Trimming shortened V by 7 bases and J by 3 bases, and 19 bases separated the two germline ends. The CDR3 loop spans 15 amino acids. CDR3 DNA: TGTGCCAGCAATCTTCCTGGGGGGCCCCTCTACGAGCAGTACTTC. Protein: CASNLPGGPLYEQYF.

For the CDR3, the DNA is TGTGCCAGCAGCCCGACTAGCGGGGGGCCATATACCGGGGAGCTGTTTTTT. The encoded protein is CASSPTSGGPYTGELFF. J is TRBJ2-2 and V is TRBV5-4, with TRBD2 identical over 13 bases. Germline trimming cut 4 bases from V and 5 bases from J; bases unmatched to any gene: 8. The germline CDR1 and CDR2 sequences are SGHNT and YYREEE (reference sequence). CDR3 size: 17 residues. The variable domain in full, completed from reference TRBV5-4 and TRBJ2-2, reads ETGVTQSPTHLIKTRGQQVTLRCSSQSGHNTVSWYQQALGQGPQFIFQYYREEENGRGNFPPRFSGLQFPNYSSELNVNALELDDSALYLCASSPTSGGPYTGELFFGEGSRLTVL.

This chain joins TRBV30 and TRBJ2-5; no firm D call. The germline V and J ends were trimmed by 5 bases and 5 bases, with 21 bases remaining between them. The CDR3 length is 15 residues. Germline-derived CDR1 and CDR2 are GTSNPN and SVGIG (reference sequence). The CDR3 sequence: CAWVTWTGPQETQYF. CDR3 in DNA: TGTGCCTGGGTTACTTGGACGGGCCCACAGGAGACCCAGTACTTC.

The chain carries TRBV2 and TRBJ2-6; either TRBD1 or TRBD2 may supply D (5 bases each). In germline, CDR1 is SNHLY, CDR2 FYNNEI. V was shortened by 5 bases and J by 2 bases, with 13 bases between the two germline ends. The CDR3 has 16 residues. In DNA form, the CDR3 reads TGTGCCAGCAGTCGGGACCTAAATACTGGGGCCAACGTCCTGACTTTC. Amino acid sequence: CASSRDLNTGANVLTF.

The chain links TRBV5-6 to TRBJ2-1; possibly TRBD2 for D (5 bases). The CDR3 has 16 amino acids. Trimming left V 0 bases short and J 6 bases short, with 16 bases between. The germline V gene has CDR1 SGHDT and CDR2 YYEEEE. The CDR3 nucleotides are TGTGCCAGCAGCTTGGCCTTGGGTAGCGCGATCAATGAGCAGTTCTTC. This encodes CASSLALGSAINEQFF.

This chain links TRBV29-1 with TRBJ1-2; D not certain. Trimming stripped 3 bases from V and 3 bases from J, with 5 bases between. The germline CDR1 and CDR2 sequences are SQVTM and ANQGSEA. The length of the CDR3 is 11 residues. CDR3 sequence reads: CSVEYYYGYTF. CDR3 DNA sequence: TGCAGCGTTGAGTATTACTATGGCTACACCTTC.

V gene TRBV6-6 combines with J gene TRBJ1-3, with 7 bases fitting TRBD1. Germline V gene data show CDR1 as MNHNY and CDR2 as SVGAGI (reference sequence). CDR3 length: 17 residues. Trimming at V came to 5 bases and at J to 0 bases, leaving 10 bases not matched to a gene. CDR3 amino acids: CASSLITGATSGNTIYF. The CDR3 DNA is TGTGCCAGCAGTCTAATAACAGGGGCAACCTCTGGAAACACCATATATTTT.